This T cell receptor beta chain emerged from a study of neurological immune-mediated disorders. Germline V gives CDR1 GTSNPN, CDR2 SVGIG (reference sequence). Trimming took 5 bases from V and 3 from J, leaving 8 bases between them. The CDR3 has 11 amino acids. Input was under 1.1 million sorted T cells, either CD4+ or CD8+. The cDNA was synthesized by 5'RACE incorporating 10-nucleotide random UMIs. TCRdb reprocessed the 5' RACE reads with MiXCR, giving one entry per CDR3 protein. The repertoire holds about 21,000 distinct CDR3 sequences, with around 6.2% as singletons. This sequence originates from a man younger than 35 in good health. This chain uses TRBV30 with TRBJ2-7; D is undetermined. The sample taken for sequencing was CD8+ T cells from blood. The CDR3 DNA reads as TGTGCCTGGGCCGAAATCTACGAGCAGTACTTC. Translating gives CAWAEIYEQYF.